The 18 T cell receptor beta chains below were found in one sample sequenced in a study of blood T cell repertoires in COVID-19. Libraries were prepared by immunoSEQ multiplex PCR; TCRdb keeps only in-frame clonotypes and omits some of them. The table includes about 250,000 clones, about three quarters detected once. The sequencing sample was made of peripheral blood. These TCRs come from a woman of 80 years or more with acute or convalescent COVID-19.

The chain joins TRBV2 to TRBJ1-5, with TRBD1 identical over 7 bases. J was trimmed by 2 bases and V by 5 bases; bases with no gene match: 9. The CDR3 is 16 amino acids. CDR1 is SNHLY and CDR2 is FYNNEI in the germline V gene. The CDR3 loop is CASSIQGPRGNQPQHF. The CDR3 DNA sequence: TGTGCCAGCAGTATACAGGGGCCGCGGGGCAATCAGCCCCAGCATTTT.

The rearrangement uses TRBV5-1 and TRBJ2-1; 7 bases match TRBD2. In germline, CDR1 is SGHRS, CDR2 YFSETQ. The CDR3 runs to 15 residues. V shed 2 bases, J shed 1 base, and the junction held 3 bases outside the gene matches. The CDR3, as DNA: TGCGCCAGCAGCTTTCCTAGCGGATCCTACAATGAGCAGTTCTTC. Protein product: CASSFPSGSYNEQFF.

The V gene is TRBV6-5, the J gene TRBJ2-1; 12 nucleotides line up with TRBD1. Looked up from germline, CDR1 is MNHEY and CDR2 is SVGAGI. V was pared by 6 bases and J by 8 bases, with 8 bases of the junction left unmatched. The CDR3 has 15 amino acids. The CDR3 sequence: CASRKPGQGAHEQFF. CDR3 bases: TGTGCCAGCAGGAAACCGGGACAGGGGGCGCATGAGCAGTTCTTC.

CDR3 in amino acids: CASSAGRETQYF. The CDR3 bases are TGTGCCAGCAGTGCAGGGCGAGAGACCCAGTACTTC. V is TRBV28 and J is TRBJ2-5; perhaps TRBD1 as D (5 bases). This CDR3 contains 12 residues. Deletions cut 5 bases from V and 4 bases from J, with 8 bases between. Germline CDR1 MDHEN, CDR2 SYDVKM.

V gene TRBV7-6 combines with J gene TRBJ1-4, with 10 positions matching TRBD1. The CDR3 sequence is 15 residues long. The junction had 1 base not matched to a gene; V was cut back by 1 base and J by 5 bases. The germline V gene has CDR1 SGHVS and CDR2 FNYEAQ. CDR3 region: CASSLGTGGNEKLFF. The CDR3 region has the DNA TGTGCCAGCAGCTTAGGGACAGGGGGGAATGAAAAACTGTTTTTT.

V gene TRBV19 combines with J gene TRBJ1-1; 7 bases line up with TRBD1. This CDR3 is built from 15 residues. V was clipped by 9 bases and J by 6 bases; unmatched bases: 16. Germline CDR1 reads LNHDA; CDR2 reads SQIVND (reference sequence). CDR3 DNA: TGTGCCAGCCGGAGGACAGGTGGGCAAGGGCCTGAAGCTTTCTTT. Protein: CASRRTGGQGPEAFF.

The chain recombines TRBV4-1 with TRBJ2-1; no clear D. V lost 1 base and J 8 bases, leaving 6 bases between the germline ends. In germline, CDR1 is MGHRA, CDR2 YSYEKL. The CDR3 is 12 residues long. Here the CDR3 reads CASSQARYEQFF. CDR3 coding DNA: TGCGCCAGCAGCCAAGCTAGGTATGAGCAGTTCTTC.

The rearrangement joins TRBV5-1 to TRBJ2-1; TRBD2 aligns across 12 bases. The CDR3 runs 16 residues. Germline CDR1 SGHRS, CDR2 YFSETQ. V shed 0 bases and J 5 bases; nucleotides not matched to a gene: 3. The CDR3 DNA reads TGCGCCAGCAGCTTGGGATCTAGCGGGGGGGACAATGAGCAGTTCTTC. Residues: CASSLGSSGGDNEQFF. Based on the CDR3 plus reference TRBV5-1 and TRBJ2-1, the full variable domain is KAGVTQTPRYLIKTRGQQVTLSCSPISGHRSVSWYQQTPGQGLQFLFEYFSETQRNKGNFPGRFSGRQFSNSRSEMNVSTLELGDSALYLCASSLGSSGGDNEQFFGPGTRLTVL.

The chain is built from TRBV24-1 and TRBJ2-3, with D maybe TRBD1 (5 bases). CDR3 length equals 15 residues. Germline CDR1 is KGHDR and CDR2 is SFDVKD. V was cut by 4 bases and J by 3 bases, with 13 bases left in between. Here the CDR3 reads CATSDPTDATDTQYF. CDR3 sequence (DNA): TGTGCCACCAGTGACCCGACAGACGCGACAGATACGCAGTATTTT.

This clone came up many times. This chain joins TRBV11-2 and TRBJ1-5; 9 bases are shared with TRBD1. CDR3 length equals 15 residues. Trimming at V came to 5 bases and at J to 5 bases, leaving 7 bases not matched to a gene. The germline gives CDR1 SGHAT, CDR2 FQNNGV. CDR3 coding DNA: TGTGCCAGCAGCCCCCGGGACAGGGAATATCAGCCCCAGCATTTT. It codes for CASSPRDREYQPQHF.

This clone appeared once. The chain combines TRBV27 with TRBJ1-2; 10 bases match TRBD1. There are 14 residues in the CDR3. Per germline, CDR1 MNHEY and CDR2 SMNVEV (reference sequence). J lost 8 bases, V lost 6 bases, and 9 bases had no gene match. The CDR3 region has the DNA TGTGCCAGCAGCAAGACAGGGGGCGGGATCGGCTACACCTTC. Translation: CASSKTGGGIGYTF.

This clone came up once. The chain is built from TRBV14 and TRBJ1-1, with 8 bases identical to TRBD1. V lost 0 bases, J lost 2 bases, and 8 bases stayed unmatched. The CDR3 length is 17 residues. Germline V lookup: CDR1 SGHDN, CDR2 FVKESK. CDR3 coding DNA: TGTGCCAGCAGCCAAGATGTCGCAGGGGGCTTCAACACTGAAGCTTTCTTT. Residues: CASSQDVAGGFNTEAFF.

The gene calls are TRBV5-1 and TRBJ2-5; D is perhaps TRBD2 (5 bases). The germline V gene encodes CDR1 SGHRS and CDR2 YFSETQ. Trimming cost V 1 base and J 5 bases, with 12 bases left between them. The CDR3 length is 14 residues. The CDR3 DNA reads TGCGCCAGCAGCTTGTTGGGGAGTTCCGAGACCCAGTACTTC. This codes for CASSLLGSSETQYF.

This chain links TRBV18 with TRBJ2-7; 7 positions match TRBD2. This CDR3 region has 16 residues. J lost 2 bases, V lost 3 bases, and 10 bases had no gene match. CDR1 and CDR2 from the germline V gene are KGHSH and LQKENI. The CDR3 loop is CASSPLPGLTTYEQYF. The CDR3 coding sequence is TGTGCCAGCTCACCTCTCCCGGGACTAACCACCTACGAGCAGTACTTC.

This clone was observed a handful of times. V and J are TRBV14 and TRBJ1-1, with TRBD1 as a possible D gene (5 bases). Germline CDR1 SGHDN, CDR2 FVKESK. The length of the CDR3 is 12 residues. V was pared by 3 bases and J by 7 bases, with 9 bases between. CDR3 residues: CASSQGQFEAFF. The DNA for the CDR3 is TGTGCCAGCAGCCAGGGGCAGTTTGAAGCTTTCTTT.

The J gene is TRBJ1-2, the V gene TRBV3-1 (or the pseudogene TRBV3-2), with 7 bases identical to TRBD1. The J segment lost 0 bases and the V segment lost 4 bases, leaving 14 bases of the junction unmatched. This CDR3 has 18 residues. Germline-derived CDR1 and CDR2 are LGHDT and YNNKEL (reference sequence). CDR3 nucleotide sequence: TGTGCCAGCAGCCGTTCCGGGACAGAACGCTATGCTAACTATGGCTACACCTTC. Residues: CASSRSGTERYANYGYTF.

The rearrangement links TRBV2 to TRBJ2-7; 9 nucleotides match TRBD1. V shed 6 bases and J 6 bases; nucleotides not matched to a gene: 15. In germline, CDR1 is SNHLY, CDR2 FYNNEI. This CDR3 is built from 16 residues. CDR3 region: CASRLNRQGVSGEQYF. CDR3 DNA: TGTGCCAGCAGGTTGAACCGACAGGGGGTATCTGGCGAGCAGTACTTC.

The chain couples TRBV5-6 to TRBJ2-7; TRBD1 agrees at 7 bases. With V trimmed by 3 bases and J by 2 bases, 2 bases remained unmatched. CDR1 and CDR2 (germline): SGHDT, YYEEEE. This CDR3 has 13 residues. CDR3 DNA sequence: TGTGCCAGCAGCTACAGGGGTCCCTACGAGCAGTACTTC. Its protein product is CASSYRGPYEQYF.